This TCR beta chain appears in the sequencing data of a study of T cell clonality in common variable immunodeficiency (dated by TCRdb to between 2015 and 2017). Overall study results and their limits: Despite equal DNA input, controls averaged roughly 80,000 unique sequences per sample versus some 30,000 in CVID samples. Correlations of repertoire features with clinical complications were constrained by heterogeneity among patients within the CVID cohort. Reportedly, TCRbeta sequences from CVID had fewer deletions and N-nucleotide insertions, and highly modified clones with 13 or more V deletions were absent from CVID. Compared with healthy controls, CVID subjects showed increased TCRbeta clonality (t-test p = 0.018), a feature most characteristic of about a third of subjects. Fewer TCRbeta clones were shared among CVID subjects than among healthy controls (p < 0.0001). It was noted by the authors that sequencing of the repertoires of T cell subpopulations would be needed to clarify the cause of the increased clonality in CVID.

CVID samples and control samples contributed equivalent amounts of genomic DNA as sequencing input. For every sample, a 60 bp segment covering the rearranged TCRbeta CDR3 region was amplified and then sequenced. TCRbeta amplification used the immunoSEQ assay, a bias-corrected multiplex PCR with high-throughput sequencing. For the original study's pipeline: Each unique nucleotide sequence was treated as a clone and annotated with V, D and J genes, copy number and frequency. Sequences were labeled productive if in frame, and non-productive if out of frame or containing stop codons. As previously described, clonality was calculated on the basis of Shannon's entropy. The predicted amino acid sequences of productive clones were used to derive mean CDR3 Kyte-Doolittle hydropathy. Hierarchical clustering of scaled V gene usage was performed with the R hclust function using Manhattan distance and complete linkage. To assess clone sharing by CDR3 amino acid sequence, 12 repertoires per group were resampled over 100 rounds. Repertoires were searched for approximately 77 published EBV-specific and 200 to 300 published CMV-specific TCRbeta sequences. Analysis left out a couple of CVID samples that produced under 10,000 sequences, so about 41 CVID repertoires remained. In its TCRdb copy, this immuneACCESS table keeps in-frame sequences only and misses some clones. Where compared with another copy, unresolved V genes explain less than half of these, and the others have no known cause. Clone size and the V and J calls come from that table; the DNA yielded D and trimming. The table for this sample records roughly 15,000 clones. Roughly 4.9% of the sample lies in the top ten.

Details on this clone: Its antigen is unknown.

Standard criteria, namely reduction of serum IgG, IgA and/or IgM below the normal range together with specific antibody deficiency, were applied for the diagnosis of CVID. A total of 44 subjects (approximately 15 female and 30 or so male; age range roughly 8 to 70 years, mean age around 40) were included in the CVID group. Most of the CVID patients and most of the healthy controls were of Caucasian heritage. At the time of study participation, every CVID subject had been on replacement immunoglobulin therapy for at least one year. No CVID subject was ill or taking immunomodulatory or immunosuppressive medication when blood was collected. Heparinized peripheral whole blood samples of about 5 to 9 ml were collected from each donor. TCRbeta CDR3 repertoires were sequenced from genomic DNA of adults with common variable immune deficiency (CVID) and healthy adult controls. Diluted blood was density-centrifuged over Hypaque 1077 or Ficoll-Paque to isolate peripheral blood mononuclear cells. Genomic DNA was extracted from unsorted mononuclear cells by Qiagen column purification or by a centrifugation-based method.

The origin of this receptor is a human donor with common variable immunodeficiency. The sample taken for sequencing was peripheral blood mononuclear cells.

For the CDR3, the sequence is CASRTTSGNEQYF. The DNA read from the CDR3 is TGTGCCAGCAGGACCACCTCAGGCAACGAG. The chain was built from TRBV7-9 and TRBJ2-7, with no confidently assigned D gene. The read comes to an end 3 residues before the CDR3 does, leaving the germline J gene to fill in the end. CDR1 and CDR2 are read off the germline V gene (reference sequence) as SEHNR and FQNEAQ. Between the V and J ends, shortened by 6 bases and 5 bases respectively, the junction contains 14 bases. Taken from cysteine to phenylalanine, the CDR3 has 13 residues. The DNA covers only part of the CDR3, 30 bases in frame from base 1.